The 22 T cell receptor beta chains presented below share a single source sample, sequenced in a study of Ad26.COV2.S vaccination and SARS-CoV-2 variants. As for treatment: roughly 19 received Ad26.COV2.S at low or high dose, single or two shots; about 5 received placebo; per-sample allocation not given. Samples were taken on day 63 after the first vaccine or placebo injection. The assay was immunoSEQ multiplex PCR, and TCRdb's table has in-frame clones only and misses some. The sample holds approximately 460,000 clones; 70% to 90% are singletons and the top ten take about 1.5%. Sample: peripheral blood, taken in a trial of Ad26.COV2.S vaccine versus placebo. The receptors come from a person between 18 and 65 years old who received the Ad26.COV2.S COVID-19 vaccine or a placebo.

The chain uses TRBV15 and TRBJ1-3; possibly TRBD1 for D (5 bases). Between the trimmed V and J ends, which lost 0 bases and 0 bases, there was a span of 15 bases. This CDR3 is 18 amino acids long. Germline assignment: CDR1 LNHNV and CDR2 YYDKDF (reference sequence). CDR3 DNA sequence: TGTGCCACCAGCAGAGAACCACGGCAGGGCGACTCTGGAAACACCATATATTTT. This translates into CATSREPRQGDSGNTIYF.

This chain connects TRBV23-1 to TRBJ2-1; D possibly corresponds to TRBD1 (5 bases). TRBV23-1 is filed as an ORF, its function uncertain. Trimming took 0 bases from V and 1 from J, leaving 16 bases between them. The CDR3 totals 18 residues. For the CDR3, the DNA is TGCGCCAGCAGTCAATCTCTCGTTCGACAGCAATCCTACAATGAGCAGTTCTTC. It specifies CASSQSLVRQQSYNEQFF.

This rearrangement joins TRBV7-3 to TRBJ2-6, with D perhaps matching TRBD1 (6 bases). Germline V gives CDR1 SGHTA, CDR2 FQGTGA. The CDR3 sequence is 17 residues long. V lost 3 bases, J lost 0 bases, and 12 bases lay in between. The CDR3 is CASSFGTMSSGANVLTF. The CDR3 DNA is TGTGCCAGCAGCTTCGGGACAATGAGCTCTGGGGCCAACGTCCTGACTTTC.

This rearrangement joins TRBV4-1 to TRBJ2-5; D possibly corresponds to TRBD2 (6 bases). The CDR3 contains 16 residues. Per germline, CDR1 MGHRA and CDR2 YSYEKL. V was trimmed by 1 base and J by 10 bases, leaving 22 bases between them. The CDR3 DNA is TGCGCCAGCAGCCAAGTAGGAGGGGCGCTAAGAGAAGGCCAGTACTTC. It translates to CASSQVGGALREGQYF.

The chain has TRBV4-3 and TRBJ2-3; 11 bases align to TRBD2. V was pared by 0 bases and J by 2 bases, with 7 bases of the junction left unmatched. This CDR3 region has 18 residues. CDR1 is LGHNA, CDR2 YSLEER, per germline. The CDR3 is CASSQDLVAGGNTDTQYF. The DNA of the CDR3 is TGCGCCAGCAGCCAAGATCTAGTAGCGGGGGGGAACACAGATACGCAGTATTTT.

CDR3 sequence: CASSLEVGMGGVGNEQFF. DNA of the CDR3: TGTGCCAGCAGCTTGGAAGTTGGGATGGGGGGGGTCGGCAATGAGCAGTTCTTC. J is TRBJ2-1 and V is TRBV5-4; 7 bases are shared with TRBD2. Per germline, CDR1 SGHNT and CDR2 YYREEE (reference sequence). J gave up 6 bases and V 0 bases, and 15 bases lay outside the gene matches. The CDR3 has 18 amino acids.

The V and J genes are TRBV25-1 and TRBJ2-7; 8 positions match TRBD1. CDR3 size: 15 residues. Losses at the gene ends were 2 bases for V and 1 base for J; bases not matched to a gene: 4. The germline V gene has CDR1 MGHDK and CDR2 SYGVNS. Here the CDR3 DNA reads TGTGCCAGCAGTGAACCCGGGACAGGTTCCTACGAGCAGTACTTC. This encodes CASSEPGTGSYEQYF.

The CDR3 protein is CASSKGELGIYGYTF. In nucleotides, the CDR3 is TGTGCCAGCAGCAAAGGGGAGCTCGGAATTTATGGCTACACCTTC. V is TRBV7-2 and J is TRBJ1-2, with D perhaps matching TRBD1 (5 bases). From germline, CDR1 is SGHTA and CDR2 FQGNSA. Trimming stripped 5 bases from V and 5 bases from J, with 18 bases between. This CDR3 spans 15 amino acids.

CDR3: CASSSIGGLLVGETQYF. CDR3 in DNA: TGTGCCAGCAGCTCTATAGGGGGGTTACTTGTGGGAGAGACCCAGTACTTC. The V call is TRBV7-8, the J call TRBJ2-5; the D call may be TRBD1 or TRBD2 (6 bases each). The V end lost 4 bases, the J end lost 4 bases, and 22 bases lay between the germline ends. There are 17 residues in the CDR3. Germline CDR1 and CDR2: SGHVS and FQNEAQ.

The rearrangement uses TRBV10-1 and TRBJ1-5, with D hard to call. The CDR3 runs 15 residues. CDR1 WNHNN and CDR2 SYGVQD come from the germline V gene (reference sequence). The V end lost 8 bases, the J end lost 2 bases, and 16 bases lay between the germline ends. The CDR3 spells CASSTCPWGNQPQHF. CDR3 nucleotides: TGCGCCAGCTCTACGTGCCCCTGGGGCAATCAGCCCCAGCATTTT.

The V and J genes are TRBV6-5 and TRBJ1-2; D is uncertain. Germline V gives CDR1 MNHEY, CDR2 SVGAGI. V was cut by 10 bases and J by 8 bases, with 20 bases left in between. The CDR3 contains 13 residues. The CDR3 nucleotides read TGTGCCACCAGAATGGTAGGCGAAAGGGGCTACACCTTC. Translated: CATRMVGERGYTF.

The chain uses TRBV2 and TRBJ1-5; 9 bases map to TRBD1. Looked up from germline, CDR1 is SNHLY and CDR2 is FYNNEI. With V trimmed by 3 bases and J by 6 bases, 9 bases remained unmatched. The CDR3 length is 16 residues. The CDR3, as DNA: TGTGCCAGCAGTGACCCCGGGACAGGGTTCGGTCAGCCCCAGCATTTT. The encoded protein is CASSDPGTGFGQPQHF. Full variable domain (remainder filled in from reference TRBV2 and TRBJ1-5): EPEVTQTPSHQVTQMGQEVILRCVPISNHLYFYWYRQILGQKVEFLVSFYNNEISEKSEIFDDQFSVERPDGSNFTLKIRSTKLEDSAMYFCASSDPGTGFGQPQHFGDGTRLSIL.

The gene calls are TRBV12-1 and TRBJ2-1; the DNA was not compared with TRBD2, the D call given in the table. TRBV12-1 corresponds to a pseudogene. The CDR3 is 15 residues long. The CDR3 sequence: CASSFIGGVNNEQFF. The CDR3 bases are TGTGCCAGCAGCTTTATCGGGGGGGTAAACAATGAGCAGTTCTTC.

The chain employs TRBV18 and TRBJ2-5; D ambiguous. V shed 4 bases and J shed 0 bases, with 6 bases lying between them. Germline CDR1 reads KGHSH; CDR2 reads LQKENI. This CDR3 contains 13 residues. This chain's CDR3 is CASSLAYQETQYF. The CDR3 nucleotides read TGTGCCAGCTCACTCGCGTACCAAGAGACCCAGTACTTC.

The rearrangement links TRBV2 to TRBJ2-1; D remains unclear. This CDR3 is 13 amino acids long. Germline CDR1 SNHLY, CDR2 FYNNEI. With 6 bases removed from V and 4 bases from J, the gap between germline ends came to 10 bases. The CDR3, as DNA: TGTGCCAGCAGGACCCTTAGATACAATGAGCAGTTCTTC. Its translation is CASRTLRYNEQFF.

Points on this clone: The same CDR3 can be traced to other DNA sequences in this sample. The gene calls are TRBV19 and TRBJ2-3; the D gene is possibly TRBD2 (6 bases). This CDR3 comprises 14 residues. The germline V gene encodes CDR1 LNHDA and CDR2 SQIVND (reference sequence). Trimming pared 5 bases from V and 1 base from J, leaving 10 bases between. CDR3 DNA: TGTGCCAGTAGTCCCGGCGGGGGCACAGATACGCAGTATTTT. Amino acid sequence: CASSPGGGTDTQYF. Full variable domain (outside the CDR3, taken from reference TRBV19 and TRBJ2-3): DGGITQSPKYLFRKEGQNVTLSCEQNLNHDAMYWYRQDPGQGLRLIYYSQIVNDFQKGDIAEGYSVSREKKESFPLTVTSAQKNPTAFYLCASSPGGGTDTQYFGPGTRLTVL.

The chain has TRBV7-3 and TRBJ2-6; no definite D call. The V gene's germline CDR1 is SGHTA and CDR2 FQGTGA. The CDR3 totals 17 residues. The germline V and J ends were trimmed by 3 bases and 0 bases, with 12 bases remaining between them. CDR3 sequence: CASSLDGVSSGANVLTF. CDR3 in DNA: TGTGCCAGCAGCTTGGACGGTGTGAGCTCTGGGGCCAACGTCCTGACTTTC.

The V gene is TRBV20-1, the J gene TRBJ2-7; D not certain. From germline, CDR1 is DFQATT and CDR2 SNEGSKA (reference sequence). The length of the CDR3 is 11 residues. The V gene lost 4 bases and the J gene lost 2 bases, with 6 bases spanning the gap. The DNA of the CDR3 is TGCAGTGCTACGGGCACCTACGAGCAGTACTTC. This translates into CSATGTYEQYF.

CDR3 bases: TGCGCCAGCAGCTCCGACAGGTCCTTACTCTCTGGGGCCAACGTCCTGACTTTC. This gives the protein CASSSDRSLLSGANVLTF. This chain connects TRBV5-1 to TRBJ2-6; D perhaps matches TRBD1 (6 bases). Trimming took 3 bases from V and 0 from J, leaving 16 bases between them. CDR1 SGHRS and CDR2 YFSETQ come from the germline V gene. The CDR3 contains 18 residues.

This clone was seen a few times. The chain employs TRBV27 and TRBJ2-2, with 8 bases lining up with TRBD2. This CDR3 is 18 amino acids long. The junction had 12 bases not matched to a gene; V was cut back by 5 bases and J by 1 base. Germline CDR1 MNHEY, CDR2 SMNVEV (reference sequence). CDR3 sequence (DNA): TGTGCCAGCAGTCCGTGGGGCCCAACTAGCGGGAACACCGGGGAGCTGTTTTTT. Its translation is CASSPWGPTSGNTGELFF.

The CDR3 nucleotides read TGTGCCAGCAGCAGGTGGGCCCTCTCCGGGACTAGGACCTACGAGCAGTACTTC. Translated, it gives CASSRWALSGTRTYEQYF. This rearrangement joins TRBV11-2 to TRBJ2-7; 8 nucleotides line up with TRBD2. With V trimmed by 5 bases and J by 2 bases, 17 bases remained unmatched. Germline V gene data show CDR1 as SGHAT and CDR2 as FQNNGV. The CDR3 spans 18 residues.

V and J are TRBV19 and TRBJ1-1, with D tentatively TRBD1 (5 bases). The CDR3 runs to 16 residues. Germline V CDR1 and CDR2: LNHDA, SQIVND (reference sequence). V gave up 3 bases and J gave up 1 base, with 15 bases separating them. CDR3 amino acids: CASSMQGPNKNTEAFF. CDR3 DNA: TGTGCCAGTAGTATGCAGGGACCAAATAAGAACACTGAAGCTTTCTTT.